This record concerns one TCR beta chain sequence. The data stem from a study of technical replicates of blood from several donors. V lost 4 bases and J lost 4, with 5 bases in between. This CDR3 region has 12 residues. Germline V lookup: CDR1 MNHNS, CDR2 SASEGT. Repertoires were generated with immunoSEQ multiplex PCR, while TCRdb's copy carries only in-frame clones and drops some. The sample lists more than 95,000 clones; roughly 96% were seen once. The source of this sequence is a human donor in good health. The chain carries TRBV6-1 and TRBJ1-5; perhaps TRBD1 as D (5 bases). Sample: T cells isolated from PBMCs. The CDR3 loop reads CASSAGNQPQHF. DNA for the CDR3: TGTGCCAGCAGTGCAGGGAATCAGCCCCAGCATTTT.